This T cell receptor beta chain was documented in a study of blood T cell repertoires in COVID-19. Sequenced by immunoSEQ multiplex PCR; TCRdb stores in-frame clones only, minus some. The repertoire has 220,000 or so clones, just under 85% of them found once; the top ten carry 1.3%. Germline V gene lookup returns CDR1 MNHNS and CDR2 SASEGT. This CDR3 has 12 amino acids. V was shortened by 2 bases and J by 7 bases, with 8 bases between the two germline ends. This clone appeared once. Participants came from 24 US areas, aged about 18 to 95 years. Clinical history reported by participants formed the basis on which cohorts were assigned.

The chain joins TRBV6-1 to TRBJ1-2; no definite D call. The specimen was PBMCs or T cells enriched from blood (not recorded which). The TCR was taken from a woman aged 40 to 50 with acute COVID-19. The CDR3 nucleotides are TGTGCCAGCAGTGAAAGAGCGGGTGGCTACACCTTC. It specifies CASSERAGGYTF.